Reported below is one T cell receptor (beta chain). One end of the junction varies from germline; a read error may be responsible. The data were taken from a study of patients and donors after allogeneic stem cell transplantation. The CDR3 covers 13 residues. The V gene's germline CDR1 is MDHEN and CDR2 SYDVKM. Each CDR3 protein gets one entry after TCRdb re-called the RT-PCR reads with MiXCR. The sample includes about 200,000 distinct CDR3 sequences, 35% to 45% seen only once; the top ten take 9.5% to 13%. Material for sequencing was blood, either unsorted or a sorted T cell fraction (not recorded which). This receptor was taken from a human donor who was either an allogeneic HSCT recipient or a stem cell or donor lymphocyte infusion donor (not recorded which). It is not recorded whose cells these are; they may come from a transplant donor. This chain uses TRBV28 with TRBJ2-1, with TRBD2 matching over 10 bases. CDR3 bases: TGTGCCATCTCCGGGACTAGCGTGCATGAGCTGTTCTTC. Translating gives CAISGTSVHELFF.